This entry lists 32 T cell receptor beta chains sequenced from one sample in a study of blood T cell repertoires in COVID-19. Data came from immunoSEQ multiplex PCR; TCRdb stores just in-frame clones and leaves some out. The data hold about 74,000 clones, with approximately 91% observed a single time. The specimen was peripheral blood. All receptors come from a man between 65 and 85 years old with active or convalescent COVID-19.

The chain combines TRBV28 with TRBJ1-5; 7 bases match TRBD1. This CDR3 has 16 residues. Germline CDR1 is MDHEN and CDR2 is SYDVKM. Germline trimming cut 4 bases from V and 4 bases from J; bases unmatched to any gene: 10. The CDR3 is CASSYLDRMINQPQHF. In nucleotides, the CDR3 is TGTGCCAGCAGTTACTTGGACAGGATGATTAATCAGCCCCAGCATTTT.

The table lists this clone with a count of one. V and J are TRBV6-5 and TRBJ1-1, with 8 nucleotides matching TRBD1. V was clipped by 7 bases and J by 6 bases; unmatched bases: 13. Germline loops: CDR1 MNHEY, CDR2 SVGAGI. The CDR3 sequence is 15 residues long. CDR3 nucleotide sequence: TGTGCCAGCATCCGGACAGGGTTGACCTATTCTGAAGCTTTCTTT. Translating it yields CASIRTGLTYSEAFF.

This sequence joins TRBV28 and TRBJ2-5, with 14 bases identical to TRBD2. Germline V gene lookup returns CDR1 MDHEN and CDR2 SYDVKM. V dropped 11 bases and J dropped 4; count of bases not matched to a gene: 6. The CDR3 consists of 14 residues. This CDR3 is CASGTSGGPETQYF. CDR3 bases: TGTGCCTCTGGGACTAGCGGGGGCCCAGAGACCCAGTACTTC.

The V and J genes are TRBV27 and TRBJ1-2; possible D gene TRBD1, 5 bases. In germline, CDR1 is MNHEY, CDR2 SMNVEV (reference sequence). Trimming stripped 7 bases from V and 6 bases from J, with 15 bases between. The CDR3 totals 13 residues. The CDR3 spells CASTSVRADGYTF. DNA of the CDR3: TGTGCCAGCACCTCAGTCAGGGCAGATGGCTACACCTTC.

The chain is built from TRBV7-9 and TRBJ2-7; TRBD1 agrees at 9 bases. V shed 5 bases and J 4 bases; nucleotides not matched to a gene: 12. CDR1 and CDR2 from the germline V gene are SEHNR and FQNEAQ (reference sequence). This CDR3 has 16 residues. The CDR3 sequence: CASSRGLPGQGYEQYF. The CDR3 DNA is TGTGCCAGCAGCCGAGGGTTGCCGGGACAGGGTTACGAGCAGTACTTC.

The chain carries TRBV28 and TRBJ1-2, with TRBD1 matching 9 bases. Per germline, CDR1 MDHEN and CDR2 SYDVKM. Trimming cost V 9 bases and J 8 bases; bases outside gene matches: 10. The CDR3 has 13 residues. This CDR3 reads CASSTGGAKGYTF. In DNA form, the CDR3 reads TGTGCCAGTAGTACAGGGGGCGCGAAGGGCTACACCTTC.

This chain links TRBV7-6 with TRBJ1-1; TRBD1 is a possible D gene (6 bases). Germline CDR1 and CDR2: SGHVS and FNYEAQ. V was clipped by 1 base and J by 1 base, with 10 bases between them. The CDR3 sequence is 15 residues long. CDR3 DNA sequence: TGTGCCAGCAGCTTAGGGACAGTGAAGAACACTGAAGCTTTCTTT. It encodes CASSLGTVKNTEAFF.

The rearrangement joins TRBV6-5 to TRBJ2-1; 11 bases map to TRBD2. This CDR3 has 15 amino acids. CDR1 and CDR2 from the germline V gene are MNHEY and SVGAGI. V lost 7 bases and J lost 5; bases outside the gene matches: 7. CDR3 protein: CASIGLAGGNNEQFF. CDR3 DNA: TGTGCCAGCATAGGCCTAGCGGGAGGAAACAATGAGCAGTTCTTC.

The V and J genes are TRBV19 and TRBJ1-6, with a weak D call TRBD1 (5 bases). The germline V gene has CDR1 LNHDA and CDR2 SQIVND (reference sequence). V lost 5 bases, J lost 5 bases, and 13 bases lay in between. There are 15 residues in the CDR3. This chain's CDR3 is CASSSIGGDNSPLHF. In DNA, the CDR3 is TGTGCCAGTAGTTCAATCGGGGGAGATAATTCACCCCTCCACTTT.

The chain carries TRBV19 and TRBJ1-5; weak D call: TRBD1 (5 bases). The CDR3 has 13 amino acids. CDR1 LNHDA and CDR2 SQIVND come from the germline V gene (reference sequence). Trimming took off 9 bases at V and 3 bases at J, with 12 bases between the two ends. The DNA of the CDR3 is TGTGCCAGCTCGGGGGGAGCCAATCAGCCCCAGCATTTT. Its translation: CASSGGANQPQHF.

The rearrangement links TRBV6-5 to TRBJ2-5; no definite D call. The CDR3 is 11 amino acids. V lost 5 bases and J lost 3, with 4 bases in between. Per germline, CDR1 MNHEY and CDR2 SVGAGI. CDR3 sequence reads: CASSNKETQYF. In nucleotides, the CDR3 is TGTGCCAGCAGTAATAAAGAGACCCAGTACTTC.

V usage is TRBV12-3 or TRBV12-4 and J usage is TRBJ1-6; D ambiguous. The V gene lost 5 bases and the J gene lost 13 bases, with 12 bases spanning the gap. The CDR3 totals 12 residues. The CDR3 here is CASSLSGRPLHF. The CDR3, as DNA: TGTGCCAGCAGTCTGAGTGGGAGGCCCCTCCACTTT.

V is TRBV5-1 and J is TRBJ2-1; 10 bases are shared with TRBD2. The CDR3 covers 17 residues. Trimming cost V 2 bases and J 1 base; bases outside gene matches: 6. Germline V lookup: CDR1 SGHRS, CDR2 YFSETQ. The CDR3 here is CASSFRTSGQSYNEQFF. In DNA, the CDR3 is TGCGCCAGCAGCTTCCGGACTAGCGGACAATCCTACAATGAGCAGTTCTTC.

The rearrangement joins TRBV3-1 (or the pseudogene TRBV3-2) to TRBJ1-1; D gene uncertain. The germline gives CDR1 LGHDT, CDR2 YNNKEL (reference sequence). The CDR3 runs to 15 residues. V lost 1 base to trimming and J lost 2 bases, with 11 bases between them. The CDR3 nucleotides are TGTGCCAGCAGCCAAGTGGCCAGTCCTAACACTGAAGCTTTCTTT. Amino acid sequence: CASSQVASPNTEAFF.

The rearrangement uses TRBV19 and TRBJ1-3, with D possibly matching TRBD1 (6 bases). Germline V gene data show CDR1 as LNHDA and CDR2 as SQIVND (reference sequence). Deletions cut 4 bases from V and 4 bases from J, with 14 bases between. The CDR3 runs 15 residues. The CDR3 reads CASSSPGTTGNTIYF. The CDR3 nucleotides are TGTGCCAGTAGTAGTCCCGGGACAACAGGAAACACCATATATTTT.

The chain combines TRBV11-3 with TRBJ2-2; TRBD1 matches 11 bases. The CDR3 runs 15 residues. Germline V gene sequence: CDR1 SGHNT, CDR2 YENEEA. J was trimmed by 6 bases and V by 5 bases; bases with no gene match: 5. For the CDR3, the DNA is TGTGCCAGCAGCCCCGGACAGGGGGCGTCCGGGGAGCTGTTTTTT. It codes for CASSPGQGASGELFF. Supplemented by reference TRBV11-3 and TRBJ2-2, the full variable domain reads EAGVVQSPRYKIIEKKQPVAFWCNPISGHNTLYWYLQNLGQGPELLIRYENEEAVDDSQLPKDRFSAERLKGVDSTLKIQPAELGDSAVYLCASSPGQGASGELFFGEGSRLTVL.

The rearrangement joins TRBV3-1 (or the pseudogene TRBV3-2) to TRBJ1-2; 7 nucleotides match TRBD1. This CDR3 has 15 amino acids. The germline V gene has CDR1 LGHDT and CDR2 YNNKEL (reference sequence). The V segment lost 7 bases and the J segment 5 bases; nucleotides outside the gene matches: 13. CDR3 nucleotides: TGTGCCAGCAACAATCAGGGGGGACTGGGATATGGCTACACCTTC. Its protein product is CASNNQGGLGYGYTF.

V is TRBV6-1 and J is TRBJ2-3, with 7 bases matching TRBD1. CDR1 is MNHNS and CDR2 is SASEGT in the germline V gene. After removal of 1 base from V and 3 bases from J, the junction contained 4 bases not matched to a gene. The CDR3 is 15 residues long. The CDR3 DNA reads TGTGCCAGCAGTGAAGTGGGACAGTCGACAGATACGCAGTATTTT. It translates to CASSEVGQSTDTQYF.

The CDR3 coding sequence is TGTGCCTGGAGTGTGGCAGGGGGCGCGGGGAGCAATCAGCCCCAGCATTTT. Translation: CAWSVAGGAGSNQPQHF. V gene TRBV30 combines with J gene TRBJ1-5; 8 bases align to TRBD1. V gave up 0 bases and J gave up 1 base; unmatched junction bases: 8. This CDR3 spans 17 amino acids. CDR1 is GTSNPN, CDR2 SVGIG, per germline (reference sequence).

This chain connects TRBV19 to TRBJ2-1, with 7 bases aligning to TRBD2. Germline V gives CDR1 LNHDA, CDR2 SQIVND (reference sequence). The CDR3 has 14 amino acids. The V and J ends lost 5 bases and 3 bases, in that order; junction bases with no gene match: 4. The CDR3 DNA reads TGTGCCAGTAGTGGGACTAAGAACTACAATGAGCAGTTCTTC. Protein product: CASSGTKNYNEQFF.

V is TRBV28 and J is TRBJ1-2; 8 nucleotides line up with TRBD1. Germline V lookup: CDR1 MDHEN, CDR2 SYDVKM. This CDR3 has 14 amino acids. V shed 6 bases, J shed 8 bases, and the junction held 11 bases outside the gene matches. The CDR3 DNA follows: TGTGCCAGCAGCTCGGACAGGGCCGTTGGAGGCTACACCTTC. The encoded protein is CASSSDRAVGGYTF.

V usage is TRBV28 and J usage is TRBJ2-1, with a tentative D call TRBD2 (6 bases). This CDR3 is 15 amino acids long. V was trimmed by 2 bases and J by 0 bases, leaving 8 bases between them. The germline V gene has CDR1 MDHEN and CDR2 SYDVKM. The CDR3 bases are TGTGCCAGCAGTTTAGCGGGGCCCTCCTACAATGAGCAGTTCTTC. Amino acids: CASSLAGPSYNEQFF.

The chain has TRBV6-5 and TRBJ1-2, with D tentatively TRBD1 (6 bases). The CDR3 consists of 13 residues. V shed 5 bases and J shed 2 bases, with 9 bases lying between them. Germline V CDR1 and CDR2: MNHEY, SVGAGI. CDR3: CASSRDINYGYTF. The CDR3 DNA reads TGTGCCAGCAGTCGGGACATCAACTATGGCTACACCTTC.

This clone appeared a few times. This chain links TRBV2 with TRBJ2-7; D is perhaps TRBD1 (5 bases). The CDR3 contains 12 residues. Germline V gives CDR1 SNHLY, CDR2 FYNNEI. V lost 6 bases and J lost 3, with 9 bases in between. The CDR3 loop is CASSRVYYEQYF. CDR3 nucleotide sequence: TGTGCCAGCAGCAGGGTGTACTACGAGCAGTACTTC.

A few counts support this clone. The V call is TRBV19, the J call TRBJ1-2; D perhaps matches TRBD1 (6 bases). V gave up 0 bases and J gave up 7 bases, with 9 bases separating them. CDR3 length: 13 amino acids. Germline CDR1 reads LNHDA; CDR2 reads SQIVND (reference sequence). The DNA for the CDR3 is TGTGCCAGTAGTATAGACAGGGGTTTTGGCTACACCTTC. Translating gives CASSIDRGFGYTF.

The chain employs TRBV29-1 and TRBJ2-3; unclear D gene. The CDR3 extends over 12 amino acids. CDR1 SQVTM and CDR2 ANQGSEA come from the germline V gene. The V end lost 6 bases, the J end lost 0 bases, and 7 bases lay between the germline ends. As DNA, the CDR3 is TGCAGCGTAAGCCATAGCACAGATACGCAGTATTTT. Translating gives CSVSHSTDTQYF.

This chain uses TRBV5-1 with TRBJ2-1; a possible D gene is TRBD2 (5 bases). The CDR3 is made up of 14 amino acids. The V gene's germline CDR1 is SGHRS and CDR2 YFSETQ. V lost 5 bases and J lost 2, with 11 bases in between. The CDR3 reads CASRDPGAYNEQFF. The CDR3 coding sequence is TGCGCCAGCAGGGACCCCGGGGCCTACAATGAGCAGTTCTTC. Based on the CDR3 plus reference TRBV5-1 and TRBJ2-1, the full variable domain is KAGVTQTPRYLIKTRGQQVTLSCSPISGHRSVSWYQQTPGQGLQFLFEYFSETQRNKGNFPGRFSGRQFSNSRSEMNVSTLELGDSALYLCASRDPGAYNEQFFGPGTRLTVL.

The chain joins TRBV5-1 to TRBJ2-5, with 12 bases fitting TRBD1. The trim removed 8 bases at V and 5 bases at J, leaving 19 bases unmatched. The CDR3 spans 18 residues. Germline V gene lookup returns CDR1 SGHRS and CDR2 YFSETQ. DNA for the CDR3: TGCGCCAGTAGGTCACTTCGACCCGGGACAGGGGGCTTTGAGACCCAGTACTTC. Its translation: CASRSLRPGTGGFETQYF. Variable domain in full (rest from reference TRBV5-1 and TRBJ2-5): KAGVTQTPRYLIKTRGQQVTLSCSPISGHRSVSWYQQTPGQGLQFLFEYFSETQRNKGNFPGRFSGRQFSNSRSEMNVSTLELGDSALYLCASRSLRPGTGGFETQYFGPGTRLLVL.

The sample holds a few counts of this clone. This chain connects TRBV6-5 to TRBJ1-2; the D is unclear. The CDR3 totals 14 residues. CDR1 is MNHEY and CDR2 is SVGAGI in the germline V gene. V shed 6 bases and J shed 4 bases, with 15 bases lying between them. CDR3 nucleotides: TGTGCCAGCAGAGCCACAGCTACAGTCTATGGCTACACCTTC. Translating gives CASRATATVYGYTF.

The rearrangement links TRBV2 to TRBJ2-7, with D possibly being TRBD1 (6 bases). Trimming left V 10 bases short and J 0 bases short, with 10 bases between. This CDR3 is 12 amino acids long. Germline assignment: CDR1 SNHLY and CDR2 FYNNEI. Written as DNA, the CDR3 is TGTGCCATACGGACAGTCTCCTACGAGCAGTACTTC. Protein: CAIRTVSYEQYF.

The gene calls are TRBV28 and TRBJ2-5; 8 bases map to TRBD2. The CDR3 spans 16 residues. The junction had 13 bases not matched to a gene; V was cut back by 5 bases and J by 5 bases. The germline V gene has CDR1 MDHEN and CDR2 SYDVKM. The CDR3 spells CASSDEDGGARETQYF. CDR3 nucleotides: TGTGCCAGCAGTGATGAAGACGGGGGGGCCAGGGAGACCCAGTACTTC.

J is TRBJ1-5 and V is TRBV5-8; D gene uncertain. CDR3 length equals 15 residues. Germline CDR1 and CDR2: SGHTS and YDEGEE. V lost 4 bases and J 0 bases, leaving 11 bases between the germline ends. CDR3 region: CASSAGGYSNQPQHF. CDR3 nucleotide sequence: TGTGCCAGCAGCGCTGGCGGATATAGCAATCAGCCCCAGCATTTT.